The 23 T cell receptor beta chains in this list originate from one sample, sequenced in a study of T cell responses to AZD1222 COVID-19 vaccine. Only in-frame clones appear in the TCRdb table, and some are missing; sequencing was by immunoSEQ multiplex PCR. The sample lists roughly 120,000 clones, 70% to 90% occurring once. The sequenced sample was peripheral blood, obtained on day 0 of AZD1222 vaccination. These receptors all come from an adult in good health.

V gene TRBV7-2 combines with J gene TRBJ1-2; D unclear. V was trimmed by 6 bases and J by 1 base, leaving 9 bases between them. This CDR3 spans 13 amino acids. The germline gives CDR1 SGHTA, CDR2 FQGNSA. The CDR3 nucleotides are TGTGCCAGCAGAGAGAGCCATAACTATGGCTACACCTTC. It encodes CASRESHNYGYTF.

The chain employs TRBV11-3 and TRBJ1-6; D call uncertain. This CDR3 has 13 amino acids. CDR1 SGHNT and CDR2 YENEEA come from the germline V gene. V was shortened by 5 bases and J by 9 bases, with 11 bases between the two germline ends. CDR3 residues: CASSHSWGSPLHF. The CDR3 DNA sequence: TGTGCCAGCAGCCATTCCTGGGGTTCACCCCTCCACTTT. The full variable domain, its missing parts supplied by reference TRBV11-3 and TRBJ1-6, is EAGVVQSPRYKIIEKKQPVAFWCNPISGHNTLYWYLQNLGQGPELLIRYENEEAVDDSQLPKDRFSAERLKGVDSTLKIQPAELGDSAVYLCASSHSWGSPLHFGNGTRLTVT.

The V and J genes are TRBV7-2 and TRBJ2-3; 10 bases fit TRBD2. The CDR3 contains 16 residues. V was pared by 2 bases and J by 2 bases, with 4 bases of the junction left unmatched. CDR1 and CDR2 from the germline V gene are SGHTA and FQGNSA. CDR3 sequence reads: CASSLQAGGSTDTQYF. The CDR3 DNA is TGTGCCAGCAGCTTACAAGCGGGGGGGTCCACAGATACGCAGTATTTT.

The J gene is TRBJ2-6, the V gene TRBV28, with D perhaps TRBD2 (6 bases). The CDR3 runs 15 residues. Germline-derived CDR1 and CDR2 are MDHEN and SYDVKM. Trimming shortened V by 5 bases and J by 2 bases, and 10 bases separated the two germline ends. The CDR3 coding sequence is TGTGCCAGCAGTCCCCCGGGAGCTGGGGCCAACGTCCTGACTTTC. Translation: CASSPPGAGANVLTF.

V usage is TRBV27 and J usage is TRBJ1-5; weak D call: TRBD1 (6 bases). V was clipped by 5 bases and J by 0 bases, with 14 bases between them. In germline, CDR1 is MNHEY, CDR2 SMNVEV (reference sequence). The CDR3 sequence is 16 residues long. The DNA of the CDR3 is TGTGCCAGCAGTGGGGGCGCAGCTAATAGCAATCAGCCCCAGCATTTT. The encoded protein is CASSGGAANSNQPQHF.

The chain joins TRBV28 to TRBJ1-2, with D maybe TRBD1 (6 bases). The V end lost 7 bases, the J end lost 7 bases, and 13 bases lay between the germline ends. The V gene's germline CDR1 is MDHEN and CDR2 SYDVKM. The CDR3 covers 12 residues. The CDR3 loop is CASTRGLGGYTF. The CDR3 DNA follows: TGTGCCAGCACGCGGGGGCTCGGTGGCTACACCTTC.

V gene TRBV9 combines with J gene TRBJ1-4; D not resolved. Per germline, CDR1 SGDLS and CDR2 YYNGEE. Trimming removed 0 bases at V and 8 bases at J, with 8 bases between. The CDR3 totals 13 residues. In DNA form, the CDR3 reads TGTGCCAGCAGCGTAGTCGGGGAGGAAAAACTGTTTTTT. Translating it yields CASSVVGEEKLFF.

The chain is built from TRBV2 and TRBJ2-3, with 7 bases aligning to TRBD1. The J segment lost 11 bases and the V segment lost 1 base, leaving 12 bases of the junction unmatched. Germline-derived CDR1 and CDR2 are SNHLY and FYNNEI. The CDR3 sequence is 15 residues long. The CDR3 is CASSEEGGRGVRQYF. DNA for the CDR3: TGTGCCAGCAGTGAAGAAGGGGGCCGCGGTGTGAGGCAGTATTTT.

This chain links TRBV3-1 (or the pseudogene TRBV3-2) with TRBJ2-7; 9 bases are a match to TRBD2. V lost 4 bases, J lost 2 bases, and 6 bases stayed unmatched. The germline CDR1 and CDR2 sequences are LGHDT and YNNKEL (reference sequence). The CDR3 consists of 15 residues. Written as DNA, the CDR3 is TGTGCCAGCAGCCCTCTCGCGGGGGGGCCCTACGAGCAGTACTTC. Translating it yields CASSPLAGGPYEQYF.

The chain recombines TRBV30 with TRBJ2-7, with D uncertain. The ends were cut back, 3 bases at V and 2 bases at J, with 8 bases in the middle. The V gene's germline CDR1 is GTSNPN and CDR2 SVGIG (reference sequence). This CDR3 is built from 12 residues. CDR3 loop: CAWSAGPYEQYF. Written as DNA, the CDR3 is TGTGCCTGGAGCGCTGGACCCTACGAGCAGTACTTC. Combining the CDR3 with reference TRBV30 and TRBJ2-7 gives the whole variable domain SQTIHQWPATLVQPVGSPLSLECTVEGTSNPNLYWYRQAAGRGLQLLFYSVGIGQISSEVPQNLSASRPQDRQFILSSKKLLLSDSGFYLCAWSAGPYEQYFGPGTRLTVT.

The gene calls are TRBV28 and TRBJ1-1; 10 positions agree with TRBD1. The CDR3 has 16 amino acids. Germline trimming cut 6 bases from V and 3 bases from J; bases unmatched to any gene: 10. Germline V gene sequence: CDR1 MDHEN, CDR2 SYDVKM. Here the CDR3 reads CASRTRDRGWDTEAFF. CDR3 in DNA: TGTGCCAGCAGAACTAGGGACAGGGGTTGGGACACTGAAGCTTTCTTT.

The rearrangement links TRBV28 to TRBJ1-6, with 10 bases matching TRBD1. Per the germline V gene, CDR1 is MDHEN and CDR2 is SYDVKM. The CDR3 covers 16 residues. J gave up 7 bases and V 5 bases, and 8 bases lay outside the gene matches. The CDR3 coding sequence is TGTGCCAGCAGTGACCGGGGACAGGGGAACAATTCACCCCTCCACTTT. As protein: CASSDRGQGNNSPLHF.

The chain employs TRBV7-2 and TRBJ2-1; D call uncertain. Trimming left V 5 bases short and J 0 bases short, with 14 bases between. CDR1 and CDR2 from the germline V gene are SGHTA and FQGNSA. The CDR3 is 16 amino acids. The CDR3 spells CASSVHNGFSYNEQFF. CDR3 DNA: TGTGCCAGCAGCGTTCACAACGGCTTCTCCTACAATGAGCAGTTCTTC. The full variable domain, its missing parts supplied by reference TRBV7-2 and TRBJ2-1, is GAGVSQSPSNKVTEKGKDVELRCDPISGHTALYWYRQSLGQGLEFLIYFQGNSAPDKSGLPSDRFSAERTGGSVSTLTIQRTQQEDSAVYLCASSVHNGFSYNEQFFGPGTRLTVL.

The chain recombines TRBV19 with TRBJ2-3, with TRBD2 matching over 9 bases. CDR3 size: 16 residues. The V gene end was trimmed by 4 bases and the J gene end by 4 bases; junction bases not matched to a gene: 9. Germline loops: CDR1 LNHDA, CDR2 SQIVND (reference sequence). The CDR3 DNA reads TGTGCCAGTAGTACTGGTGGCGGGAGGGCGGCAGATACGCAGTATTTT. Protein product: CASSTGGGRAADTQYF.

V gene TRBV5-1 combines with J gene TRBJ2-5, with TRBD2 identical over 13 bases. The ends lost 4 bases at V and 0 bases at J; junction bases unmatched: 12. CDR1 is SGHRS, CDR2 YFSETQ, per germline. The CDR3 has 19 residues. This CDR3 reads CASSPAPGLAGMDQETQYF. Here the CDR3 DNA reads TGCGCCAGCAGCCCCGCCCCGGGACTAGCGGGAATGGACCAAGAGACCCAGTACTTC.

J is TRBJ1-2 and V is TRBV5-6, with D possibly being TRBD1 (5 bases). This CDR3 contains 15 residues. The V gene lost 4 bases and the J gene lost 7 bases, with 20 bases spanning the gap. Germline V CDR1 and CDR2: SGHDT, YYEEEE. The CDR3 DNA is TGTGCCAGCAGCCCCCCGGGGGTGCGATCTGGTGGCTACACCTTC. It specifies CASSPPGVRSGGYTF.

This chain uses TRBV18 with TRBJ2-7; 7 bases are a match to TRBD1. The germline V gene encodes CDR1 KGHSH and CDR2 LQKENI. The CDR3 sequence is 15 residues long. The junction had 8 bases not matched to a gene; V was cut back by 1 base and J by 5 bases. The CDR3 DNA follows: TGTGCCAGCTCACCACTAAGACAGGGTACCCACGAGCAGTACTTC. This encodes CASSPLRQGTHEQYF.

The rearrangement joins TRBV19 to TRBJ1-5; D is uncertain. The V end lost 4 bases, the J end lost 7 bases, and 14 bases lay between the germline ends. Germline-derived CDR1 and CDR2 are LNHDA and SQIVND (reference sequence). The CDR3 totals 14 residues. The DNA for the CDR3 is TGTGCCAGTAGTAGCCTCGTGGCAGCCCAGCCCCAGCATTTT. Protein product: CASSSLVAAQPQHF.

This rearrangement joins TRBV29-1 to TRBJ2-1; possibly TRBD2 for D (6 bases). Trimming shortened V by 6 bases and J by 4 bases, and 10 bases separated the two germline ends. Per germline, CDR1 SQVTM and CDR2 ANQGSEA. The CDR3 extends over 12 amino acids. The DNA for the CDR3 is TGCAGCGTGGACTACCCGTACAATGAGCAGTTCTTC. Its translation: CSVDYPYNEQFF.

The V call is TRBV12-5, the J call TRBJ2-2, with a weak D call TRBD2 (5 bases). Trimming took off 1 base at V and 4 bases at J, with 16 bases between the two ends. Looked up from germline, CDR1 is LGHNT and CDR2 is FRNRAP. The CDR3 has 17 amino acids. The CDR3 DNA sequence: TGTGCTAGTGGTTTGGGTGGTCCTGGACGGGGCACCGGGGAGCTGTTTTTT. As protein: CASGLGGPGRGTGELFF.

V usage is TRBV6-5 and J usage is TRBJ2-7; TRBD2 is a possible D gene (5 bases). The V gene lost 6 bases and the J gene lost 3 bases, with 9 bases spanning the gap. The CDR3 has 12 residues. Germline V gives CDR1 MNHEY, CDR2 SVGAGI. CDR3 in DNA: TGTGCCAGCAGCCAAACTAGCTACGAGCAGTACTTC. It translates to CASSQTSYEQYF.

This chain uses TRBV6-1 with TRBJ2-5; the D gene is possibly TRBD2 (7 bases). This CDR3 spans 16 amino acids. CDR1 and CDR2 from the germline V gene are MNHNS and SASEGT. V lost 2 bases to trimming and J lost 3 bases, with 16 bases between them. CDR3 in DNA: TGTGCCAGCAGTGAACGGGGAGGGGGTCACAAAGAGACCCAGTACTTC. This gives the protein CASSERGGGHKETQYF.

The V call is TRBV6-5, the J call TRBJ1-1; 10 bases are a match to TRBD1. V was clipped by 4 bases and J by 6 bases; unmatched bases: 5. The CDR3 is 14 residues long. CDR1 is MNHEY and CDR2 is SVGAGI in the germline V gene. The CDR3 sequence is CASSSMTGGPEAFF. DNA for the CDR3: TGTGCCAGCAGTTCTATGACAGGGGGCCCTGAAGCTTTCTTT.